The 16 T cell receptor beta chains given below trace back to one sample, sequenced in a study of blood T cell repertoires in COVID-19. Clones were sequenced by immunoSEQ multiplex PCR, and TCRdb holds only the in-frame ones, with some missing. The top ten clones hold 1.2% of a sample with tens of thousands of clones, 80% to 90% of them seen once. Material for sequencing was peripheral blood. The receptors stem from a middle-aged man with acute or convalescent COVID-19.

This clone was picked up a small number of times. J is TRBJ2-1 and V is TRBV6-5, with 8 bases that match TRBD2. With 7 bases clipped from V and 9 bases from J, the junction kept 8 bases outside the gene matches. The CDR3 is 13 amino acids. CDR1 and CDR2 from the germline V gene are MNHEY and SVGAGI. The CDR3 loop reads CASKKRGRVEQFF. CDR3 DNA sequence: TGTGCCAGCAAAAAGCGGGGGAGGGTTGAGCAGTTCTTC.

This clone was observed a single time. The chain employs TRBV7-2 and TRBJ2-1; the D gene is possibly TRBD2 (6 bases). The germline V gene encodes CDR1 SGHTA and CDR2 FQGNSA. V lost 5 bases and J lost 3, with 14 bases in between. This CDR3 spans 15 amino acids. The CDR3 DNA sequence: TGTGCCAGCAGCGCCCGGGCGGGGTACTACAATGAGCAGTTCTTC. This translates into CASSARAGYYNEQFF.

J is TRBJ1-6 and V is TRBV6-5; 8 bases line up with TRBD1. The ends lost 2 bases at V and 8 bases at J; junction bases unmatched: 8. This CDR3 comprises 16 residues. Germline V gene data show CDR1 as MNHEY and CDR2 as SVGAGI. The CDR3 DNA sequence: TGTGCCAGCAGTTACGGCAGGGGGCCGCCGTATTCACCCCTCCACTTT. It translates to CASSYGRGPPYSPLHF.

V and J are TRBV30 and TRBJ1-6, with a weak D call TRBD1 (5 bases). This CDR3 region has 15 residues. Germline values: CDR1 GTSNPN, CDR2 SVGIG (reference sequence). The V end lost 2 bases, the J end lost 6 bases, and 14 bases lay between the germline ends. The CDR3 loop reads CAWSRQGEGNSPLHF. The DNA for the CDR3 is TGTGCCTGGAGTAGGCAGGGTGAAGGTAATTCACCCCTCCACTTT.

The chain combines TRBV5-6 with TRBJ1-6, with 7 bases matching TRBD1. The CDR3 spans 16 residues. The germline V gene encodes CDR1 SGHDT and CDR2 YYEEEE. Trimming removed 2 bases from V and 6 bases from J; junction bases left unmatched: 8. CDR3 coding DNA: TGTGCCAGCAGCTTTACAGGGGTAGGGGTTAATTCACCCCTCCACTTT. It is translated as CASSFTGVGVNSPLHF.

The chain uses TRBV21-1 and TRBJ1-2; TRBD1, the table's D call, was not compared with the DNA. TRBV21-1 is annotated as a pseudogene. CDR3 length equals 15 residues. CDR3: CASSNRTGPNYGYTF. DNA of the CDR3: TGTGCCAGCAGCAACAGGACAGGACCTAACTATGGCTACACCTTC.

The chain is built from TRBV11-1 and TRBJ1-1, with D uncertain. The CDR3 has 13 residues. Per germline, CDR1 SGHAT and CDR2 FQDESV (reference sequence). Trimming shortened V by 3 bases and J by 6 bases, and 11 bases separated the two germline ends. This CDR3 is CASSLGLVPEAFF. DNA for the CDR3: TGTGCCAGCAGCTTGGGCCTCGTACCTGAAGCTTTCTTT.

V gene TRBV25-1 combines with J gene TRBJ1-4, with D possibly being TRBD1 (5 bases). Germline CDR1 and CDR2: MGHDK and SYGVNS. Trimming left V 4 bases short and J 8 bases short, with 17 bases between. The CDR3 totals 15 residues. CDR3 sequence reads: CASSAVGRVEEKLFF. CDR3 bases: TGTGCCAGCAGTGCCGTTGGCAGGGTAGAGGAAAAACTGTTTTTT.

The chain recombines TRBV7-8 with TRBJ2-5; 10 positions agree with TRBD2. Trimming removed 5 bases from V and 5 bases from J; junction bases left unmatched: 2. Germline-derived CDR1 and CDR2 are SGHVS and FQNEAQ. The CDR3 consists of 13 residues. The CDR3 nucleotides read TGTGCCAGCAGCACGGGACTAGCGGAGACCCAGTACTTC. The encoded protein is CASSTGLAETQYF.

This sequence joins TRBV7-2 and TRBJ1-1; D is ambiguous. Trimming took off 6 bases at V and 6 bases at J, with 11 bases between the two ends. Germline CDR1 reads SGHTA; CDR2 reads FQGNSA. CDR3 length: 12 residues. The CDR3 loop reads CASRGRSSEAFF. In nucleotides, the CDR3 is TGTGCCAGCAGGGGGAGGTCATCTGAAGCTTTCTTT.

The chain recombines TRBV10-1 with TRBJ2-7; D is perhaps TRBD1 (5 bases). The V gene's germline CDR1 is WNHNN and CDR2 SYGVQD (reference sequence). V was trimmed by 4 bases and J by 6 bases, leaving 16 bases between them. CDR3 length: 14 amino acids. DNA for the CDR3: TGCGCCAGCAGTGGGGGCCCAGCGTCGGGCGAGCAGTACTTC. This encodes CASSGGPASGEQYF.

The V and J genes are TRBV7-8 and TRBJ1-2; TRBD1 is a possible D gene (5 bases). From germline, CDR1 is SGHVS and CDR2 FQNEAQ. This CDR3 has 13 residues. Trimming removed 5 bases at V and 2 bases at J, with 9 bases between. Here the CDR3 reads CASSPRGNYGYTF. The CDR3 DNA is TGTGCCAGCAGCCCACGGGGGAACTATGGCTACACCTTC.

The V gene is TRBV6-2 or TRBV6-3, the J gene TRBJ1-5; 7 bases are shared with TRBD1. This CDR3 contains 14 residues. J was trimmed by 3 bases and V by 5 bases; bases with no gene match: 4. The germline CDR1 and CDR2 sequences are MNHEY and SVGEGT. The CDR3 DNA is TGTGCCAGCAGTCCAGACAGGGCCAATCAGCCCCAGCATTTT. Protein product: CASSPDRANQPQHF.

The chain combines TRBV7-2 with TRBJ1-2, with a tentative D call TRBD1 (5 bases). The V gene's germline CDR1 is SGHTA and CDR2 FQGNSA. V dropped 4 bases and J dropped 7 bases, with 10 bases sitting between them. The CDR3 is 12 residues long. This CDR3 reads CASSSPGGGYTF. DNA for the CDR3: TGTGCCAGCAGCTCCCCGGGGGGTGGCTACACCTTC. The whole variable domain, remainder taken from reference TRBV7-2 and TRBJ1-2, is GAGVSQSPSNKVTEKGKDVELRCDPISGHTALYWYRQSLGQGLEFLIYFQGNSAPDKSGLPSDRFSAERTGGSVSTLTIQRTQQEDSAVYLCASSSPGGGYTFGSGTRLTVV.

Here the CDR3 reads CASVLGGGTDTQYF. In nucleotides, the CDR3 is TGTGCTAGTGTCCTCGGTGGGGGGACAGATACGCAGTATTTT. The gene calls are TRBV12-5 and TRBJ2-3; a weak D match, TRBD2 (6 bases). The CDR3 totals 14 residues. The V gene lost 7 bases and the J gene lost 3 bases, with 14 bases spanning the gap. CDR1 is LGHNT, CDR2 FRNRAP, per germline.

The chain combines TRBV24-1 with TRBJ2-3, with TRBD1 matching over 10 bases. Trimming at V came to 4 bases and at J to 7 bases, leaving 10 bases not matched to a gene. CDR1 is KGHDR and CDR2 is SFDVKD in the germline V gene. The CDR3 sequence is 16 residues long. CDR3: CATSDSGTGVANTQYF. CDR3 nucleotides: TGTGCCACCAGTGACTCCGGGACAGGGGTGGCGAATACGCAGTATTTT.